This T cell receptor beta chain was obtained from a study of T cells in Graves' hyperthyroidism and ophthalmopathy. Turning to the study itself: Initial diagnosis, before any treatment, was when peripheral blood was collected.

This clonotype was seen ten or more times. J was trimmed by 2 bases and V by 3 bases; bases with no gene match: 11. This CDR3 spans 19 amino acids. Amplification yielded TCR beta CDR3 regions, with RNA transcripts as the source. First-round RT-PCR targeting the TCR CDR3 was performed with the HTBI primer set. Using its own MiXCR run on the multiplex PCR reads, TCRdb lists one record per CDR3 protein. The sample includes around 690,000 distinct CDR3 sequences, around 21% of them seen just once. The receptor comes from a man in his thirties or forties with Graves' ophthalmopathy. V is TRBV12-3 or TRBV12-4 and J is TRBJ2-3; 13 bases map to TRBD2. What was sequenced was blood. The CDR3 reads CASSFPTSGRPIPTDTQYF. CDR3 sequence (DNA): TGTGCCAGCAGTTTCCCGACTAGCGGGAGGCCTATCCCCACAGATACGCAGTATTTT.